This T cell receptor beta chain came from a study of OX40 agonist ivuxolimab in advanced cancers. The CDR3 is 14 residues long. Between the trimmed V and J ends, which lost 1 base and 1 base, there was a span of 8 bases. Looked up from germline, CDR1 is LNHDA and CDR2 is SQIVND (reference sequence). The protocol was immunoSEQ multiplex PCR, while the TCRdb copy is restricted to in-frame clones and leaves out a portion. The sample lists tens of thousands of clones, over 65% seen once, with about an eighth in the top ten. This clonotype was obtained from an adult with an advanced solid tumor such as melanoma, head and neck, liver or kidney cancer. The gene calls are TRBV19 and TRBJ2-7; D is perhaps TRBD2 (6 bases). This sample comprised CD4+ or CD8+ T cells sorted from blood, obtained in a trial of the OX40 agonist ivuxolimab. CDR3 in DNA: TGTGCCAGTAGTATAGGTGGACTATCCTACGAGCAGTACTTC. This gives the protein CASSIGGLSYEQYF.